This TCR beta chain originates from a study of beta chain features in type 1 diabetes. Study-wide context: Sorted cells from all samples, numbering 100 million to 120 million, were examined. General study findings and limits: There was a moderate but significant shortening of TCRB CDR3s in all four CD4+ subsets of Type 1 diabetes patients. Type 1 diabetes patients had VDJ junctions that carried fewer insertions and more deletions.

The CDR3 consists of 15 residues. The germline V and J ends were trimmed by 2 bases and 2 bases, with 10 bases remaining between them. Looked up from germline, CDR1 is SEHNR and CDR2 is FQNEAQ (reference sequence). With regard to this clone: Its matching antigen is unknown.

Sequenced material consisted of expressed TCRB transcripts (all of the isolated RNA was reverse transcribed). TCRdb keeps only in-frame clones here, not all; method: immunoSEQ multiplex PCR. The table shows hundreds of thousands of clones, with around an eighth occurring only once. CD45RO/CCR7/CD25/CD127/CD95/CD27 separated CD4+ naive, central memory, regulatory and stem cell-like memory cells by sorting. Specimen: naive CD4+ T cells from blood. The clonotype was recovered from a man aged 18 to 35 with type 1 diabetes. J is TRBJ2-1 and V is TRBV7-9; tentatively, D is TRBD2 (6 bases). The CDR3 nucleotides read TGTGCCAGCAGCTTAATAGGGACTCCCTACAATGAGCAGTTCTTC. Encoded protein: CASSLIGTPYNEQFF.